This T cell receptor (beta chain) was recovered during a study of T cells in Graves' hyperthyroidism and ophthalmopathy. Study-wide context: Prior to any treatment, at the point of initial diagnosis, peripheral blood was collected.

RNA transcripts gave rise to amplified TCR beta CDR3 regions. Primed by the HTBI set, a first-round RT-PCR was run on the TCR CDR3. Via MiXCR, TCRdb re-called the multiplex PCR reads, giving one row per CDR3 protein. The data show around 340,000 distinct CDR3 sequences, roughly 23% seen once. This clonotype was counted at least ten times. Per the germline V gene, CDR1 is DFQATT and CDR2 is SNEGSKA (reference sequence). The CDR3 is made up of 14 amino acids. The germline V and J ends were trimmed by 3 bases and 5 bases, with 17 bases remaining between them. The sequencing input was blood. The receptor was derived from a woman aged 50 to 60 with Graves' hyperthyroidism. The chain recombines TRBV20-1 with TRBJ2-7; a possible D gene is TRBD1 (6 bases). The CDR3 spells CSASRTENHHEQYF. The CDR3 DNA reads as TGCAGTGCTAGTCGGACAGAAAACCACCACGAGCAGTACTTC.